The 8 T cell receptor beta chains given below trace back to one sample, sequenced in a study of human T cells and chemical hapten exposure. From the RACE reads, TCRdb called clonotypes with MiXCR, one entry per CDR3 protein. The table includes roughly 90,000 distinct CDR3 sequences, roughly 9.1% detected once. Time point: pre-sensitization, week 0. Treatment reported: therapeutic diphenylcyclopropenone sensitization with weekly scalp DPC. The input for sequencing was whole blood, taken in connection with sensitization to the hapten diphenylcyclopropenone (DPC). These receptors were obtained from a woman aged 40 to 50 with alopecia areata. Some clones in this sample may be carry-over from other donors' samples.

There are many counts of this clonotype. The chain joins TRBV7-2 to TRBJ2-3; the match to TRBD2 covers 11 bases. The CDR3 length is 15 residues. The J segment lost 5 bases and the V segment lost 5 bases, leaving 6 bases of the junction unmatched. The germline gives CDR1 SGHTA, CDR2 FQGNSA. For the CDR3, the DNA is TGTGCCAGCAGCGCCCGACTAGCGGGGAGAGATACGCAGTATTTT. This encodes CASSARLAGRDTQYF.

This clonotype was seen ten or more times. CDR3 nucleotides: TGCAGCGTTGGGGACAGCTACAATGAGCAGTTCTTC. Translating it yields CSVGDSYNEQFF. J is TRBJ2-1 and V is TRBV29-1, with 7 nucleotides matching TRBD1. The CDR3 spans 12 residues. V lost 4 bases to trimming and J lost 3 bases; unmatched junction nucleotides: 0. CDR1 is SQVTM, CDR2 ANQGSEA, per germline.

This clonotype has ten or more counts. The chain recombines TRBV7-9 with TRBJ2-3, with unresolved D. This CDR3 is built from 14 residues. Deletions cut 1 base from V and 0 bases from J, with 5 bases between. From germline, CDR1 is SEHNR and CDR2 FQNEAQ (reference sequence). CDR3 in amino acids: CASSLVGSTDTQYF. The CDR3 DNA is TGTGCCAGCAGCTTAGTCGGGAGCACAGATACGCAGTATTTT.

This clonotype was detected only a few times. J is TRBJ2-7 and V is TRBV19, with D perhaps TRBD1 (6 bases). The V gene lost 3 bases and the J gene lost 2 bases, with 20 bases spanning the gap. CDR1 LNHDA and CDR2 SQIVND come from the germline V gene (reference sequence). The CDR3 runs 17 residues. CDR3 region: CASSIGPGGTTAYEQYF. DNA of the CDR3: TGTGCCAGTAGTATCGGGCCTGGGGGCACAACCGCCTACGAGCAGTACTTC.

This clonotype has a count of ten or more. The chain employs TRBV5-1 and TRBJ1-1; the match to TRBD1 covers 8 bases. The ends lost 0 bases at V and 9 bases at J; junction bases unmatched: 13. From germline, CDR1 is SGHRS and CDR2 YFSETQ. The CDR3 consists of 16 residues. The CDR3 region has the DNA TGCGCCAGCAGCTTGGATGTTGGGCAGGGGGCGCATAAAGCTTTCTTT. It translates to CASSLDVGQGAHKAFF.

This clonotype was counted at least ten times. The chain joins TRBV1 to TRBJ2-4; TRBD1, the D gene given by the table, was not confirmed from the DNA. TRBV1 is a pseudogene. CDR3 size: 17 residues. The CDR3 protein is CTSSQDEVGDLQNIQYF. CDR3 bases: TGCACCAGCAGCCAAGATGAGGTGGGGGATCTCCAAAACATTCAGTACTTC.

V usage is TRBV3-1 and J usage is TRBJ2-1, with 10 nucleotides matching TRBD1. Losses at the gene ends were 5 bases for V and 7 bases for J; bases not matched to a gene: 8. Germline V lookup: CDR1 LGHDT, CDR2 YNNKEL (reference sequence). This CDR3 has 15 amino acids. DNA of the CDR3: TGTGCCAGCAGCTACGACAGGGGGCAGGGGAATGAGCAGTTCTTC. This codes for CASSYDRGQGNEQFF.

The V gene is TRBV6-4, the J gene TRBJ2-7; 7 nucleotides line up with TRBD1. V lost 2 bases to trimming and J lost 4 bases; unmatched junction nucleotides: 11. Germline V gene data show CDR1 as MRHNA and CDR2 as SNTAGT. The CDR3 is 16 residues long. The DNA of the CDR3 is TGTGCCAGCAGTGACGTCGCTGGAACAGGGGTATACGAGCAGTACTTC. It is translated as CASSDVAGTGVYEQYF.